This TCR beta chain comes out of a study of blood T cells in healthy people across ages. Turning to the study itself: With template switching, about one barcoded beta molecule was captured per two T cells.

Broader study findings: Unsorted PBMC material precluded a definitive naive versus antigen-experienced comparison.

As concerns this clonotype: Its target is not known.

A sample-barcoded 5' primer and a J-beta primer mix were used in a second PCR of roughly 7 to 11 cycles. TCRdb re-derived calls from the 5' RACE reads in MiXCR, one entry per CDR3 protein. The sample has 750,000 to 950,000 distinct CDR3 sequences; roughly 28% are singletons. These data were also reused for a study on T cells of mothers and their children. This second study says: Biologically related mothers and children overlapped slightly more than unrelated pairs, a non-significant difference.

Sequenced input: blood. The TCR originated in a woman between 40 and 55 years old in good health.

The CDR3 DNA sequence: TGTGCCAGCAGCCAACCGGGACAGGGGACCTCTGGAAACACCATATATTTT. This codes for CASSQPGQGTSGNTIYF. The chain recombines TRBV3-1 with TRBJ1-3, with 10 bases fitting TRBD1. V dropped 2 bases and J dropped 0; count of bases not matched to a gene: 4. Looked up from germline, CDR1 is LGHDT and CDR2 is YNNKEL (reference sequence). The length of the CDR3 is 17 residues.